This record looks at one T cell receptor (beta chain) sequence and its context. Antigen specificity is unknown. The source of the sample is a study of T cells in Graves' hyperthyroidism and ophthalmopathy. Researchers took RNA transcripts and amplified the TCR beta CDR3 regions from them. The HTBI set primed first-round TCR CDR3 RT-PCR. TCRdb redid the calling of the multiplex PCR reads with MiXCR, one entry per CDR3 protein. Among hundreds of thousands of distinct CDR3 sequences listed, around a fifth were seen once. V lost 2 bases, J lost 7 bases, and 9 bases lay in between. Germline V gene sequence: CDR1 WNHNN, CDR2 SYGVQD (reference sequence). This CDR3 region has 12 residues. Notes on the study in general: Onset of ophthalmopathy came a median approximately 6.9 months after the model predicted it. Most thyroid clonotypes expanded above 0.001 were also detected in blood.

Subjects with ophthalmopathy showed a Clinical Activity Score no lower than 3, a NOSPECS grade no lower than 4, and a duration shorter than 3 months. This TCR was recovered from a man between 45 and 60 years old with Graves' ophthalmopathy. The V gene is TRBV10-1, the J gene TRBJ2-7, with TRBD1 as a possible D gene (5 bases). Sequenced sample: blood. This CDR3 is CASSEGRGEQYF. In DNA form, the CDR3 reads TGCGCCAGCAGTGAGGGAAGGGGAGAGCAGTACTTC.